This is a list of T cell receptor beta chains from one sample in a study of shared clonotypes between healthy human individuals. The assay was immunoSEQ multiplex PCR, and TCRdb's table has in-frame clones only and misses some. Of approximately 2.5 million clones detected, 80% to 95% appear once; the ten largest clones hold approximately 0.35%. Input material: naive CD4+ T cells from PBMCs. The receptors were gathered from a man between 18 and 29 years old in good health. Some clones in this sample may be carry-over from other donors' samples. The CDR3 runs from the conserved cysteine through the conserved F or W. The order of the fields is V gene, J gene, D gene, clone size, CDR3 protein, CDR3 DNA. The D gene is left open where the match is weak. Size values are once, few and many counts, or a class for expanded clones, and some rows have none.

TRBV5-1,TRBJ1-4,-,-,CASSSDGPYEKLFF,TGCGCCAGCAGCTCGGACGGACCGTATGAAAAACTGTTTTTT
TRBV11-1,TRBJ2-1,-,-,CASSLSSSYNEQFF,TGTGCCAGCAGCTTAAGTAGCTCCTACAATGAGCAGTTCTTC
TRBV28,TRBJ1-2,-,-,CASTAPKTYGYTF,TGTGCCAGCACCGCCCCGAAGACCTATGGCTACACCTTC
TRBV6-1,TRBJ2-3,TRBD2,-,CAAGREVDTQYF,TGTGCCGCGGGGAGGGAAGTAGATACGCAGTATTTT
TRBV10-1,TRBJ1-5,-,-,CASSADGNQPQHF,TGCGCCAGCAGTGCCGACGGCAATCAGCCCCAGCATTTT
TRBV28,TRBJ1-1,-,-,CASGLTTVIVAEAFF,TGTGCCAGCGGCTTAACGACAGTTATTGTCGCTGAAGCTTTCTTT
TRBV2,TRBJ2-7,TRBD1,-,CASSLDRALPYEQYF,TGTGCCAGCAGTTTAGACAGGGCCTTACCCTACGAGCAGTACTTC
TRBV6-1,TRBJ1-2,-,-,CASSDPNYGYTF,TGTGCCAGCAGCGATCCTAACTATGGCTACACCTTC
TRBV28,TRBJ1-5,TRBD1,-,CASRARQGSGSNQPQHF,TGTGCCAGCCGAGCGCGACAGGGGTCGGGTAGCAATCAGCCCCAGCATTTT
TRBV30,TRBJ1-5,-,-,CAWSRDTGNQPQHF,TGTGCCTGGAGCCGGGACACGGGGAATCAGCCCCAGCATTTT
TRBV28,TRBJ1-5,-,-,CASTGGRGFYQPQHF,TGTGCCAGCACTGGGGGTAGGGGTTTCTATCAGCCCCAGCATTTT
TRBV13,TRBJ2-1,TRBD2,-,CASSQRLAGPAYNEQFF,TGTGCCAGCAGCCAAAGACTAGCGGGCCCCGCCTACAATGAGCAGTTCTTC
TRBV18,TRBJ2-7,TRBD2,-,CASSGGLASYEQYF,TGTGCCAGCTCAGGAGGACTAGCGTCATACGAGCAGTACTTC
TRBV7-9,TRBJ2-1,-,-,CASSSTGLSYNEQFF,TGTGCCAGCAGCTCTACCGGTCTCTCCTACAATGAGCAGTTCTTC
TRBV27,TRBJ1-1,-,-,CASSLSGVLNTEAFF,TGTGCCAGCAGTTTATCGGGAGTTCTCAACACTGAAGCTTTCTTT
TRBV4-2,TRBJ1-4,TRBD1,once,CASSRTGVTKLFF,TGTGCCAGCAGCCGGACAGGGGTGACGAAACTGTTTTTT
TRBV9,TRBJ1-4,-,-,CASSTGVTEKLFF,TGTGCCAGCAGCACGGGGGTCACTGAAAAACTGTTTTTT
TRBV28,TRBJ1-5,TRBD1,-,CASSRGDRGFGQPQHF,TGTGCCAGCAGCCGGGGGGACAGGGGGTTTGGTCAGCCCCAGCATTTT
TRBV15,TRBJ2-1,-,-,CATSRDARISYNEQFF,TGTGCCACCAGCAGAGACGCTAGGATAAGTTACAATGAGCAGTTCTTC
TRBV19,TRBJ1-2,-,-,CASSRVEYGYTF,TGTGCCAGTAGCCGGGTTGAATATGGCTACACCTTC
TRBV5-1,TRBJ1-3,-,-,CASSLAGVINTIYF,TGCGCCAGCAGCTTGGCGGGGGTGATAAACACCATATATTTT
TRBV4-2,TRBJ1-5,-,-,CASSQAGEGYQPQHF,TGTGCCAGCAGCCAAGCCGGCGAGGGGTATCAGCCCCAGCATTTT
TRBV5-6,TRBJ2-5,-,-,CASSLLRETQYF,TGTGCCAGCAGCTTGCTAAGGGAGACCCAGTACTTC
TRBV11-3,TRBJ2-5,-,once,CASSLRSAGGETQYF,TGTGCCAGCAGCTTAAGGTCTGCAGGCGGAGAGACCCAGTACTTC
TRBV6-6,TRBJ2-7,-,-,CASSPGVRVFDEQYF,TGTGCCAGCAGCCCTGGTGTCAGGGTATTTGACGAGCAGTACTTC
TRBV14,TRBJ1-2,-,-,CASSQDTGYGYTF,TGTGCCAGCAGCCAAGATACCGGCTATGGCTACACCTTC
TRBV19,TRBJ1-5,-,-,CASSLHPSDSLNQPQHF,TGTGCCAGTAGTCTCCACCCATCGGACAGCCTCAATCAGCCCCAGCATTTT
TRBV30,TRBJ1-1,-,-,CAWTLDSEAFF,TGTGCCTGGACCCTAGACAGTGAAGCTTTCTTT
TRBV4-3,TRBJ1-5,-,-,CASSQDLGANQPQHF,TGCGCCAGCAGCCAAGATTTGGGGGCCAATCAGCCCCAGCATTTT
TRBV29-1,TRBJ2-3,TRBD2,-,CSVEEGAGGLDTQYF,TGCAGCGTTGAAGAGGGGGCGGGAGGGCTTGATACGCAGTATTTT
TRBV5-1,TRBJ1-1,-,-,CASSLAGPNPNTEAFF,TGCGCCAGCAGCTTGGCTGGGCCCAATCCGAACACTGAAGCTTTCTTT
TRBV5-1,TRBJ2-7,-,-,CASTGGIDSYDSYEQYF,TGCGCCAGCACCGGAGGGATAGACAGCTACGACAGCTACGAGCAGTACTTC